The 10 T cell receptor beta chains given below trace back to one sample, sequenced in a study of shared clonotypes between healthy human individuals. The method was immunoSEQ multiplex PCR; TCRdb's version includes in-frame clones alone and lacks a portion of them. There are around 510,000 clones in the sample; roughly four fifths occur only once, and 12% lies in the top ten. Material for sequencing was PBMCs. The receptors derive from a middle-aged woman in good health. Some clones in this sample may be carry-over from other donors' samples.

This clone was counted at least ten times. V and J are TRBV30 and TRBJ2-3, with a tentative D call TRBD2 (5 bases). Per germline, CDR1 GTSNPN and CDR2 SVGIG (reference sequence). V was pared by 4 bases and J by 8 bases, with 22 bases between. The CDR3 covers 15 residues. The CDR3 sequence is CAWISGERPSVTQYF. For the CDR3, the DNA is TGTGCCTGGATATCCGGGGAAAGGCCCAGCGTTACGCAGTATTTT. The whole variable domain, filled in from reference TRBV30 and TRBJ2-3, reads SQTIHQWPATLVQPVGSPLSLECTVEGTSNPNLYWYRQAAGRGLQLLFYSVGIGQISSEVPQNLSASRPQDRQFILSSKKLLLSDSGFYLCAWISGERPSVTQYFGPGTRLTVL.

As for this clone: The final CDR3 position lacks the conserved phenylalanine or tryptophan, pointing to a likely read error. CDR3 region: CASSEYGSNQPQHS. The CDR3 DNA follows: TGCGCCAGCAGTGAATATGGGAGCAATCAGCCCCAGCATTCT. The chain has TRBV10-2 and TRBJ1-5, with D uncertain. CDR3 length: 14 amino acids. Trimming took off 3 bases at V and 1 base at J, with 7 bases between the two ends. Germline V CDR1 and CDR2: WSHSY, SAAADI.

The CDR3 is CASSDRENEQYF. The CDR3 region has the DNA TGCGCCAGCAGTGACAGGGAGAACGAGCAGTACTTC. The rearrangement joins TRBV10-1 to TRBJ2-7; D may correspond to TRBD1 or TRBD2 (5 bases each). The CDR3 sequence is 12 residues long. CDR1 WNHNN and CDR2 SYGVQD come from the germline V gene (reference sequence). V shed 3 bases and J shed 5 bases, with 8 bases lying between them.

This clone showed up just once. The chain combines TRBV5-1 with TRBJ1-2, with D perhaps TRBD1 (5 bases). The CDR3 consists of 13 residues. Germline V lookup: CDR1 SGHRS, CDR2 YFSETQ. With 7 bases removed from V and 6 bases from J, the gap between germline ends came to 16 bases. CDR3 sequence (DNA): TGCGCCAGCCGCGACGGGGGAGGAAATGGCTACACCTTC. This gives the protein CASRDGGGNGYTF.

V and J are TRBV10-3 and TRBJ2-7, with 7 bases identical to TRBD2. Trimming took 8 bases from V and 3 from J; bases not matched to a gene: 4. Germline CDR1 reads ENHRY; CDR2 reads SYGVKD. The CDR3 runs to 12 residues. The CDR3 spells CAIGGRDYEQYF. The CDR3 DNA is TGTGCCATCGGGGGGAGGGACTACGAGCAGTACTTC.

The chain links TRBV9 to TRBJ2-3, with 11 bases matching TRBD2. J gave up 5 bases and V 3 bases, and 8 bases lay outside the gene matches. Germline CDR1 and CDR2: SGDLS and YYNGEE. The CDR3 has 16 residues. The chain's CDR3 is CASSGLAGGPGDTQYF. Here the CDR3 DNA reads TGTGCCAGCAGCGGATTAGCGGGAGGGCCTGGAGATACGCAGTATTTT.

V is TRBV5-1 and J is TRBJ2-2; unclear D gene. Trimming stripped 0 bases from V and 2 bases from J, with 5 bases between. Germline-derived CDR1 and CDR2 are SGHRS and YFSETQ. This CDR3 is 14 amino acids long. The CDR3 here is CASSLGSNTGELFF. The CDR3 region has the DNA TGCGCCAGCAGCTTGGGCAGTAACACCGGGGAGCTGTTTTTT. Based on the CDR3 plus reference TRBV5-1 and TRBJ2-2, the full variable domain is KAGVTQTPRYLIKTRGQQVTLSCSPISGHRSVSWYQQTPGQGLQFLFEYFSETQRNKGNFPGRFSGRQFSNSRSEMNVSTLELGDSALYLCASSLGSNTGELFFGEGSRLTVL.

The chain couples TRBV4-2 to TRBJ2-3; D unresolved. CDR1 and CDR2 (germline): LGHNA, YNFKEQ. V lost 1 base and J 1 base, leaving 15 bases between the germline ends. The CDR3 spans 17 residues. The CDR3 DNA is TGTGCCAGCAGCCAAGTGTTCAGTTTGTATGGCACAGATACGCAGTATTTT. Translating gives CASSQVFSLYGTDTQYF.

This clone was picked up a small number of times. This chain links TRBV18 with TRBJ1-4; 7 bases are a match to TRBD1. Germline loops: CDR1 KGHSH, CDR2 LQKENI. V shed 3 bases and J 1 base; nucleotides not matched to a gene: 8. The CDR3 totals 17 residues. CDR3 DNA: TGTGCCAGCTCACCGCCCTACCGACAGGGAACTAATGAAAAACTGTTTTTT. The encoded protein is CASSPPYRQGTNEKLFF.

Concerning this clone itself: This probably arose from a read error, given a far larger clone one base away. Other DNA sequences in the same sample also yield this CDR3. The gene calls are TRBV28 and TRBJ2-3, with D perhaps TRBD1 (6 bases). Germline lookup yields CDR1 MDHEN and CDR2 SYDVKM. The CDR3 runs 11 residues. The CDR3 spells CASSGQHSQYF. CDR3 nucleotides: TGTGCCAGCAGCGGACAGCACTCCCAGTACTTT. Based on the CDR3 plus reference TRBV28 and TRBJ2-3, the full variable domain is DVKVTQSSRYLVKRTGEKVFLECVQDMDHENMFWYRQDPGLGLRLIYFSYDVKMKEKGDIPEGYSVSREKKERFSLILESASTNQTSMYLCASSGQHSQYFGPGTRLTVL.